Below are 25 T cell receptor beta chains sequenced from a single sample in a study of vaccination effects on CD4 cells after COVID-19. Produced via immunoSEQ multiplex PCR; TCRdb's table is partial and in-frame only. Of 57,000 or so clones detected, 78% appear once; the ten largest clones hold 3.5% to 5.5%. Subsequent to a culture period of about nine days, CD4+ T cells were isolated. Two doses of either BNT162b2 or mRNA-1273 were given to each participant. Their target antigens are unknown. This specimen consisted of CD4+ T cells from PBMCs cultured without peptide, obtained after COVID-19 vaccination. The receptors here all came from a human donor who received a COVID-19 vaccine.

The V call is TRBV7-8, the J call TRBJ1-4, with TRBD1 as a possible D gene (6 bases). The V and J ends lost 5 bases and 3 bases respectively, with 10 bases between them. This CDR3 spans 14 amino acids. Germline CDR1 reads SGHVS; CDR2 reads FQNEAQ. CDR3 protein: CASSLGGANEKLFF. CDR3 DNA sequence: TGTGCCAGCAGCCTAGGGGGGGCTAATGAAAAACTGTTTTTT.

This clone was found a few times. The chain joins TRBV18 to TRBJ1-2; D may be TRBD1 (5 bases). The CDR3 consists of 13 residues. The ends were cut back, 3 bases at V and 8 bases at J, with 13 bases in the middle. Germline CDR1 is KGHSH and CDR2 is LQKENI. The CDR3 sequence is CASSPMLRDGYTF. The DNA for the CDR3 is TGTGCCAGCTCACCTATGTTGAGGGACGGCTACACCTTC.

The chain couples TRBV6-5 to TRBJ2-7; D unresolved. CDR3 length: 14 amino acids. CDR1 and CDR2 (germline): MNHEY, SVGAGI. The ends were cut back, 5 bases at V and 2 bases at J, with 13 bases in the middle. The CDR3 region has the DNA TGTGCCAGCAGTCTTTACAGAGGAACCTACGAGCAGTACTTC. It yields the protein CASSLYRGTYEQYF.

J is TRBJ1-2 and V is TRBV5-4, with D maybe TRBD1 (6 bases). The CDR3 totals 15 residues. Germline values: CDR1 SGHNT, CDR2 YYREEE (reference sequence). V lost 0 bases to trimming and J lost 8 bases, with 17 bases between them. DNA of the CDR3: TGTGCCAGCAGCTTGGATGGGCCGGGGGGCACCGGCTACACCTTC. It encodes CASSLDGPGGTGYTF.

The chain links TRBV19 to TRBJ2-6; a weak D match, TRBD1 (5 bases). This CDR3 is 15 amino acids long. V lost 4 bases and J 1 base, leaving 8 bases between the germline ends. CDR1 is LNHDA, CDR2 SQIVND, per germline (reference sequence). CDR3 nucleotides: TGTGCCAGTAGTACAGGGAAGTCTGGGGCCAACGTCCTGACTTTC. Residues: CASSTGKSGANVLTF.

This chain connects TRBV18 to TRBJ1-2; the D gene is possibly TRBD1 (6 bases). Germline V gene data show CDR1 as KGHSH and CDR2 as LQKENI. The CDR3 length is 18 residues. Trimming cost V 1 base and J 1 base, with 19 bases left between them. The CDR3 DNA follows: TGTGCCAGCTCACCACGGCCCGCCGCGGACAGCGTTAACTATGGCTACACCTTC. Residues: CASSPRPAADSVNYGYTF.

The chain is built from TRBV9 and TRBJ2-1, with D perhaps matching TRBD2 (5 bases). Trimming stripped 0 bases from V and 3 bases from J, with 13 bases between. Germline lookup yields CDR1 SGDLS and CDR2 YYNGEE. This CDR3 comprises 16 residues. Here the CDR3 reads CASSVESGKSYNEQFF. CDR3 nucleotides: TGTGCCAGCAGCGTAGAGTCCGGGAAAAGCTACAATGAGCAGTTCTTC.

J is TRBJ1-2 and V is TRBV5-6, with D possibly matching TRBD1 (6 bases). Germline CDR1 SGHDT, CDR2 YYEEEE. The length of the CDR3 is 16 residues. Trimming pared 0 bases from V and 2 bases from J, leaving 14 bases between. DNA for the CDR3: TGTGCCAGCAGCTTGGAACAGGGTTCAGGGAACTATGGCTACACCTTC. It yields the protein CASSLEQGSGNYGYTF.

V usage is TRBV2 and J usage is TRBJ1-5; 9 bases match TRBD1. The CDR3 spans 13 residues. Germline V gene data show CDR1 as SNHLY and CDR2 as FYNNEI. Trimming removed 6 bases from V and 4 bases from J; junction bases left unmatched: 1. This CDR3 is CASSGTGNQPQHF. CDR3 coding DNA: TGTGCCAGCAGCGGGACAGGGAATCAGCCCCAGCATTTT. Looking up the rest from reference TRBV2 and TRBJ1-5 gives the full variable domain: EPEVTQTPSHQVTQMGQEVILRCVPISNHLYFYWYRQILGQKVEFLVSFYNNEISEKSEIFDDQFSVERPDGSNFTLKIRSTKLEDSAMYFCASSGTGNQPQHFGDGTRLSIL.

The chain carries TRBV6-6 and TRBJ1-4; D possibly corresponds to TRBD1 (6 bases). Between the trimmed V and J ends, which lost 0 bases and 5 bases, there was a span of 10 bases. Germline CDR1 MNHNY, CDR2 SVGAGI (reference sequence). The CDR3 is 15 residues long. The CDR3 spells CASSYSGQGNEKLFF. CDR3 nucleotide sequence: TGTGCCAGCAGTTACTCTGGCCAGGGGAATGAAAAACTGTTTTTT.

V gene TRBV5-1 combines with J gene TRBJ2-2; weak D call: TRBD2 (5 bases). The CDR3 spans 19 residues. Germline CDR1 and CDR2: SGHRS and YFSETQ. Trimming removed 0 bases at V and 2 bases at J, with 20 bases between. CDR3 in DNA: TGCGCCAGCAGCTTGGGGGCGCTTTCCGGGATTTTTAACACCGGGGAGCTGTTTTTT. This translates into CASSLGALSGIFNTGELFF.

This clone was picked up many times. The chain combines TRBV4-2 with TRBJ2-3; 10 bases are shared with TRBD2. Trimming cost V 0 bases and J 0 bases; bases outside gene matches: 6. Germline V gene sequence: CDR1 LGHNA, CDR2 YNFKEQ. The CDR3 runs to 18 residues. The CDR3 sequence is CASSQDPPSGGSTDTQYF. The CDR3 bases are TGTGCCAGCAGCCAAGATCCCCCTAGCGGGGGCAGCACAGATACGCAGTATTTT.

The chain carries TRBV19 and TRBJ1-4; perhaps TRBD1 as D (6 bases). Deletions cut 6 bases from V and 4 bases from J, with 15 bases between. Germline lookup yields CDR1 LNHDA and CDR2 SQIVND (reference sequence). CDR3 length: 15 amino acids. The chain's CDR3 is CASSRSGAYNEKLFF. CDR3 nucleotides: TGTGCCAGTAGCCGTTCAGGGGCGTATAATGAAAAACTGTTTTTT.

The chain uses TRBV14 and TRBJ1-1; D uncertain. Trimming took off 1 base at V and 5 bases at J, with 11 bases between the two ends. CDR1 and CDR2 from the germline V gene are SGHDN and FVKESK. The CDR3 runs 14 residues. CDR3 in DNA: TGTGCCAGCAGCCAAGTCCCGTCGGGGACTGAAGCTTTCTTT. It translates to CASSQVPSGTEAFF.

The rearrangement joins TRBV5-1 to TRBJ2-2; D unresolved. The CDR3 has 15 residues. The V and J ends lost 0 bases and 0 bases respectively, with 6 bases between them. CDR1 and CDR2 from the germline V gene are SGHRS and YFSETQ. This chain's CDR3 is CASSLVGSNTGELFF. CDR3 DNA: TGCGCCAGCAGCTTGGTCGGGTCGAACACCGGGGAGCTGTTTTTT.

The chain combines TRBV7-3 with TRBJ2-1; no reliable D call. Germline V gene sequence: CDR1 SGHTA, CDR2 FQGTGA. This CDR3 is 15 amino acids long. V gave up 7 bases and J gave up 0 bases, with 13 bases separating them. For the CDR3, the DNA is TGTGCCAGCATCCTAGTCGATAGCTCCTACAATGAGCAGTTCTTC. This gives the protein CASILVDSSYNEQFF.

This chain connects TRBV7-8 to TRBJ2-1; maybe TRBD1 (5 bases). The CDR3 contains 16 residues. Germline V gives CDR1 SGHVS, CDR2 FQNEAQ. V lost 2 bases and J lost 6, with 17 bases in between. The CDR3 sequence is CASSLNLGQGGNEQFF. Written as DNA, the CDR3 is TGTGCCAGCAGCTTAAATCTTGGGCAGGGTGGCAATGAGCAGTTCTTC.

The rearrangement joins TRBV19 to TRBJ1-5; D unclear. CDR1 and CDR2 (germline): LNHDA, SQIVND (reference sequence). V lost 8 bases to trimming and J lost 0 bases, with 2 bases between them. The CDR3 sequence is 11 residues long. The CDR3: CASGSNQPQHF. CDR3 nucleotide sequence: TGTGCCAGTGGTAGCAATCAGCCCCAGCATTTT.

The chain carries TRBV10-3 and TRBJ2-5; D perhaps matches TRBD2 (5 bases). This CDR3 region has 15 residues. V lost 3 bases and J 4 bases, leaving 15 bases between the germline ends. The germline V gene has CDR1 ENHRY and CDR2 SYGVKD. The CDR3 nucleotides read TGTGCCATCAGTGAATCACCCCTAGGAGGAGAGACCCAGTACTTC. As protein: CAISESPLGGETQYF.

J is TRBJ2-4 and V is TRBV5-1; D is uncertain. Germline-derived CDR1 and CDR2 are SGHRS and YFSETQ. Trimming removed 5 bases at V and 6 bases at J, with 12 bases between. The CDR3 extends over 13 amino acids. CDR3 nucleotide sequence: TGCGCCAGCAGGGCCGCAACTGGAAACATTCAGTACTTC. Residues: CASRAATGNIQYF. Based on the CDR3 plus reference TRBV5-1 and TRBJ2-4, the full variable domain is KAGVTQTPRYLIKTRGQQVTLSCSPISGHRSVSWYQQTPGQGLQFLFEYFSETQRNKGNFPGRFSGRQFSNSRSEMNVSTLELGDSALYLCASRAATGNIQYFGAGTRLSVL.

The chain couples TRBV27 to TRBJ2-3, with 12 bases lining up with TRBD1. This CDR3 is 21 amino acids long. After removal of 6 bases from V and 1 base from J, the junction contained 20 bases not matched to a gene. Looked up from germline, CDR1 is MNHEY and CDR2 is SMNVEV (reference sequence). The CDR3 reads CASSLKTRGTGGLRGTDTQYF. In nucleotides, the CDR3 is TGTGCCAGCAGCCTAAAAACCCGCGGGACAGGGGGCCTCCGCGGCACAGATACGCAGTATTTT.

CDR3 in amino acids: CASSQDWGSKFDEQYF. The CDR3 bases are TGTGCCAGCAGCCAAGATTGGGGTTCAAAGTTCGACGAGCAGTACTTC. The chain carries TRBV4-2 and TRBJ2-7; D remains ambiguous. The CDR3 consists of 16 residues. Trimming took 0 bases from V and 5 from J, leaving 17 bases between them. The germline V gene encodes CDR1 LGHNA and CDR2 YNFKEQ.

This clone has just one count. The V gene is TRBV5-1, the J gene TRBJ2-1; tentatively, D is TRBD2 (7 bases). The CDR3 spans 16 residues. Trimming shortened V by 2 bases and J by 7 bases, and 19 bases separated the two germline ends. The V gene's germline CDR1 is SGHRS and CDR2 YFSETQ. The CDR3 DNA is TGCGCCAGCAGCTTTCCAGAGGGAGGGGGTTTGAATGAGCAGTTCTTC. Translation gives CASSFPEGGGLNEQFF. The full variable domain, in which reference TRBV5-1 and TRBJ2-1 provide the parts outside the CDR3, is KAGVTQTPRYLIKTRGQQVTLSCSPISGHRSVSWYQQTPGQGLQFLFEYFSETQRNKGNFPGRFSGRQFSNSRSEMNVSTLELGDSALYLCASSFPEGGGLNEQFFGPGTRLTVL.

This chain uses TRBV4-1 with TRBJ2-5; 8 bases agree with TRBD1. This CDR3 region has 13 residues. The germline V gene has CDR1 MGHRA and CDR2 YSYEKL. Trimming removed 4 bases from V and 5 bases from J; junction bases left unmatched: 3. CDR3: CASSPRDRETQYF. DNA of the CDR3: TGCGCCAGCAGCCCCCGGGACAGGGAGACCCAGTACTTC.

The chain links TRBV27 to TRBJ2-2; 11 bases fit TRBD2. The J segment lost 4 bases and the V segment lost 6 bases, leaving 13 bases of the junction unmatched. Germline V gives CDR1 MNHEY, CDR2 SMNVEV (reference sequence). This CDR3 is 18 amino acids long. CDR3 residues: CASRPGLAVRPGTGELFF. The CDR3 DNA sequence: TGTGCCAGCAGGCCGGGACTAGCGGTACGGCCGGGCACCGGGGAGCTGTTTTTT.